The clone carrying this TCR beta chain was detected many times. These data belong to a study of T cells in Graves' hyperthyroidism and ophthalmopathy. Study in general: Peripheral blood was collected at initial diagnosis, before any treatment.

RNA transcripts served as the template for amplifying TCR beta CDR3 regions. The TCR CDR3 first-round RT-PCR relied on the HTBI primer set. TCRdb reanalysed the multiplex PCR reads using MiXCR and keeps one entry per CDR3 protein. The table lists about 400,000 distinct CDR3 sequences, 15% of them singletons. The CDR3 spans 13 residues. Trimming shortened V by 8 bases and J by 7 bases, and 17 bases separated the two germline ends. The chain has TRBV12-3 or TRBV12-4 and TRBJ1-1; D is possibly TRBD1 (5 bases). The TCR was taken from a young woman with Graves' hyperthyroidism. Input material: blood. The CDR3 spells CASSWGGEGEAFF. The CDR3 DNA is TGTGCCAGCTCCTGGGGGGGGGAGGGTGAAGCTTTCTTT.